These T cell receptor beta chains were read from a single sample in a study of T cell responses to AZD1222 COVID-19 vaccine. The protocol was immunoSEQ multiplex PCR, while the TCRdb copy is restricted to in-frame clones and leaves out a portion. The repertoire holds roughly 120,000 clones, with 85% to 95% as singletons. The source was peripheral blood, collected on day 0 of AZD1222 vaccination. The receptors were gathered from an adult in good health. The CDR3 runs from the conserved cysteine through the conserved F or W. The D gene is left open where the match is weak.

J gene: TRBJ2-7
CDR3 length: 12
V gene: TRBV13
D gene: NA
CDR3 protein: CASSPQRYEQYF

J gene: TRBJ2-2
CDR3 length: 17
V gene: TRBV10-3
D gene: NA
CDR3 protein: CAISESGSSDNTGELFF

J gene: TRBJ1-1
CDR3 length: 13
V gene: TRBV10-1
D gene: TRBD1
CDR3 protein: CASQTGMNTEAFF

J gene: TRBJ2-7
CDR3 length: 15
V gene: TRBV9
D gene: NA
CDR3 protein: CASSVEAEATHEQYF

J gene: TRBJ2-1
CDR3 length: 15
V gene: TRBV6-5
D gene: TRBD2
CDR3 protein: CASGKPTSGYNEQFF

J gene: TRBJ1-2
CDR3 length: 16
V gene: TRBV11-2
D gene: TRBD1
CDR3 protein: CASSDIGTGLNYGYTF

J gene: TRBJ2-5
CDR3 length: 16
V gene: TRBV5-4
D gene: TRBD2
CDR3 protein: CASSSIAGGYQETQYF

J gene: TRBJ2-7
CDR3 length: 15
V gene: TRBV4-2
D gene: TRBD1
CDR3 protein: CASSQAPGQGHEQYF

J gene: TRBJ1-1
CDR3 length: 14
V gene: TRBV27
D gene: NA
CDR3 protein: CASSPYRSRTEAFF

J gene: TRBJ2-7
CDR3 length: 17
V gene: TRBV13
D gene: TRBD1
CDR3 protein: CASSHYPLGQGFYEQYF

J gene: TRBJ2-6
CDR3 length: 16
V gene: TRBV10-3
D gene: NA
CDR3 protein: CAITPGQVSGANVLTF

J gene: TRBJ1-3
CDR3 length: 15
V gene: TRBV10-1
D gene: TRBD1
CDR3 protein: CASSRDRGTGNTIYF

J gene: TRBJ2-7
CDR3 length: 13
V gene: TRBV20-1
D gene: NA
CDR3 protein: CSASHPDLHEQYF

J gene: TRBJ1-1
CDR3 length: 14
V gene: TRBV7-9
D gene: TRBD1
CDR3 protein: CASSSGQLNTEAFF

J gene: TRBJ1-5
CDR3 length: 13
V gene: TRBV30
D gene: NA
CDR3 protein: CAWALGDSQPQHF

J gene: TRBJ2-1
CDR3 length: 14
V gene: TRBV29-1
D gene: NA
CDR3 protein: CSGQDAGVYNEQFF

J gene: TRBJ1-2
CDR3 length: 13
V gene: TRBV6-5
D gene: TRBD1
CDR3 protein: CASRTQGNYGYTF

J gene: TRBJ2-1
CDR3 length: 14
V gene: TRBV5-4
D gene: NA
CDR3 protein: CASSLAEAYNEQFF

J gene: TRBJ1-1
CDR3 length: 16
V gene: TRBV28
D gene: TRBD1
CDR3 protein: CASSLFFAGGAPEAFF

J gene: TRBJ1-6
CDR3 length: 15
V gene: TRBV27
D gene: NA
CDR3 protein: CASSPQRQDFSPLHF

J gene: TRBJ1-1
CDR3 length: 14
V gene: TRBV11-2
D gene: NA
CDR3 protein: CASSSLDPNTEAFF

J gene: TRBJ2-7
CDR3 length: 15
V gene: TRBV6-5
D gene: NA
CDR3 protein: CASSYSSTGSYEQYF

J gene: TRBJ2-1
CDR3 length: 12
V gene: TRBV29-1
D gene: NA
CDR3 protein: CSVDRVSHEQFF

J gene: TRBJ2-1
CDR3 length: 14
V gene: TRBV27
D gene: NA
CDR3 protein: CASANSASYNEQFF

J gene: TRBJ2-7
CDR3 length: 14
V gene: TRBV5-6
D gene: TRBD1
CDR3 protein: CASSNPDRVYEQYF

J gene: TRBJ1-5
CDR3 length: 15
V gene: TRBV3-1/TRBV3-2
D gene: NA
CDR3 protein: CASSQDGAGDQPQHF

J gene: TRBJ2-2
CDR3 length: 14
V gene: TRBV9
D gene: NA
CDR3 protein: CASSIELARGELFF

J gene: TRBJ2-7
CDR3 length: 15
V gene: TRBV6-5
D gene: NA
CDR3 protein: CASSVTGSAGYEQYF

J gene: TRBJ2-7
CDR3 length: 15
V gene: TRBV6-5
D gene: NA
CDR3 protein: CASSYQQGGPYEQYF

J gene: TRBJ1-3
CDR3 length: 12
V gene: TRBV12-3/TRBV12-4
D gene: NA
CDR3 protein: CASSPFGGTIYF

J gene: TRBJ2-1
CDR3 length: 18
V gene: TRBV9
D gene: TRBD2
CDR3 protein: CASSPAIPRGRSGNEQFF

J gene: TRBJ2-2
CDR3 length: 15
V gene: TRBV10-1
D gene: TRBD2
CDR3 protein: CASSEGGSGTGELFF

J gene: TRBJ1-5
CDR3 length: 16
V gene: TRBV7-8
D gene: NA
CDR3 protein: CASSLELTLGIQPQHF

J gene: TRBJ1-4
CDR3 length: 15
V gene: TRBV11-2
D gene: NA
CDR3 protein: CASSLSGLANEKLFF

J gene: TRBJ1-1
CDR3 length: 16
V gene: TRBV19
D gene: NA
CDR3 protein: CASSKTRGRMNTEAFF

J gene: TRBJ1-1
CDR3 length: 15
V gene: TRBV28
D gene: TRBD1
CDR3 protein: CASSWTGAANTEAFF

J gene: TRBJ2-2
CDR3 length: 17
V gene: TRBV15
D gene: TRBD2
CDR3 protein: CATSRAGLAENTGELFF

J gene: TRBJ2-1
CDR3 length: 14
V gene: TRBV30
D gene: TRBD1
CDR3 protein: CAGQGPSSYNEQFF

J gene: TRBJ2-2
CDR3 length: 12
V gene: TRBV2
D gene: NA
CDR3 protein: CASRGGFEELFF

J gene: TRBJ2-3
CDR3 length: 15
V gene: TRBV28
D gene: NA
CDR3 protein: CASSLTRTSTDTQYF

J gene: TRBJ2-2
CDR3 length: 15
V gene: TRBV7-9
D gene: TRBD1
CDR3 protein: CASSSRTGGSFRGFF

J gene: TRBJ1-2
CDR3 length: 15
V gene: TRBV3-1/TRBV3-2
D gene: NA
CDR3 protein: CASSQAVSEFYGYTF

J gene: TRBJ1-2
CDR3 length: 11
V gene: TRBV30
D gene: NA
CDR3 protein: CAWSVKTGYTF

J gene: TRBJ1-1
CDR3 length: 14
V gene: TRBV18
D gene: NA
CDR3 protein: CASSGIWTNPEAFF

J gene: TRBJ2-1
CDR3 length: 14
V gene: TRBV14
D gene: NA
CDR3 protein: CASSQGGSYNEQFF

J gene: TRBJ1-6
CDR3 length: 14
V gene: TRBV11-1
D gene: TRBD1
CDR3 protein: CASSPGGVYSPLHF